The 21 T cell receptor beta chains in this list originate from one sample, sequenced in a study of blood T cell repertoires in COVID-19 (dated by TCRdb to about 2020). Libraries were built with the immunoSEQ multiplex PCR assay. Not all clones reach the TCRdb copy of this immuneACCESS table, which keeps in-frame sequences only. Checked studies attribute under half of the gap to unresolved V genes and leave the rest unexplained. The table for this sample lists some 320,000 clones; 89% of them were counted only once. Clones ranked in the top ten supply 2.5% to 3% of the sample. The specimen was PBMCs or T cells enriched from blood (not recorded which). The origin of the receptors is a woman in her 50s who had been exposed to COVID-19.

The rearrangement links TRBV5-1 to TRBJ2-1; 10 bases map to TRBD2. The V segment lost 6 bases and the J segment 4 bases; nucleotides outside the gene matches: 4. The CDR3 is 14 amino acids. The germline gives CDR1 SGHRS, CDR2 YFSETQ. The CDR3 bases are TGCGCCAGCAAAGCGGGGGGGTTATACAATGAGCAGTTCTTC. As protein: CASKAGGLYNEQFF.

V gene TRBV5-1 combines with J gene TRBJ2-3, with D possibly being TRBD1 (7 bases). The V end was cut by 4 bases, the J end by 0 bases, with 12 bases between. The CDR3 is 15 amino acids. The germline gives CDR1 SGHRS, CDR2 YFSETQ. The CDR3 nucleotides are TGCGCCAGCAGCGGAGGGGACAGAAGCACAGATACGCAGTATTTT. Amino acids: CASSGGDRSTDTQYF.

The count of this clone is one. The gene calls are TRBV10-3 and TRBJ1-5, with TRBD1 matching over 7 bases. This CDR3 has 16 amino acids. V was clipped by 2 bases and J by 4 bases; unmatched bases: 8. CDR1 and CDR2 (germline): ENHRY, SYGVKD. For the CDR3, the DNA is TGTGCCATCAGTGAGAGGGGGCACGGCCTAAATCAGCCCCAGCATTTT. This codes for CAISERGHGLNQPQHF.

The chain combines TRBV20-1 with TRBJ1-1; D not certain. Trimming left V 5 bases short and J 4 bases short, with 8 bases between. CDR3 length: 11 residues. Germline V lookup: CDR1 DFQATT, CDR2 SNEGSKA (reference sequence). This CDR3 reads CSAHTSTEAFF. The CDR3, as DNA: TGCAGTGCTCACACCAGCACTGAAGCTTTCTTT.

The CDR3 region is CASSLTDRGGDSPLHF. DNA for the CDR3: TGTGCCAGCAGTTTAACGGACAGGGGAGGAGATTCACCCCTCCACTTT. The chain has TRBV27 and TRBJ1-6; 9 nucleotides match TRBD1. The germline CDR1 and CDR2 sequences are MNHEY and SMNVEV (reference sequence). V shed 2 bases, J shed 8 bases, and the junction held 7 bases outside the gene matches. This CDR3 comprises 16 residues.

The chain joins TRBV9 to TRBJ1-1; D uncertain. V was cut by 4 bases and J by 5 bases, with 15 bases left in between. The germline CDR1 and CDR2 sequences are SGDLS and YYNGEE. This CDR3 has 14 amino acids. CDR3 DNA sequence: TGTGCCAGCAGCCCCCGAGGGCCGAATACTGAAGCTTTCTTT. This gives the protein CASSPRGPNTEAFF.

The V gene is TRBV5-6, the J gene TRBJ2-1; perhaps TRBD1 as D (5 bases). This CDR3 contains 16 residues. V lost 0 bases and J lost 0, with 10 bases in between. CDR1 SGHDT and CDR2 YYEEEE come from the germline V gene. The CDR3 DNA reads TGTGCCAGCAGCTTGGGGGGCTCTAGCTCCTACAATGAGCAGTTCTTC. Translating gives CASSLGGSSSYNEQFF.

CDR3 sequence reads: CASSQSSLRAGGEKLFF. CDR3 in DNA: TGTGCCAGCAGCCAATCCTCCCTTAGGGCCGGAGGTGAAAAACTGTTTTTT. The chain links TRBV3-1 (or the pseudogene TRBV3-2) to TRBJ1-4; D remains unclear. Per germline, CDR1 LGHDT and CDR2 YNNKEL (reference sequence). Trimming stripped 2 bases from V and 7 bases from J, with 20 bases between. CDR3 length: 17 amino acids.

This rearrangement joins TRBV4-1 to TRBJ2-5; 8 positions match TRBD1. Germline V CDR1 and CDR2: MGHRA, YSYEKL. This CDR3 has 14 residues. The V gene end was trimmed by 1 base and the J gene end by 5 bases; junction bases not matched to a gene: 3. CDR3 sequence reads: CASSQGTGLETQYF. CDR3 in DNA: TGCGCCAGCAGCCAAGGGACAGGGTTGGAGACCCAGTACTTC.

The rearrangement uses TRBV28 and TRBJ1-2, with 11 bases lining up with TRBD1. With 6 bases clipped from V and 4 bases from J, the junction kept 4 bases outside the gene matches. The CDR3 has 14 residues. Germline V gene lookup returns CDR1 MDHEN and CDR2 SYDVKM. The DNA for the CDR3 is TGTGCCAGCAGCGTCGGGACAGGGGGCTATGGCTACACCTTC. This translates into CASSVGTGGYGYTF.

DNA of the CDR3: TGTGCCTGGGCGGGACAGGGGGATAATCAGCCCCAGCATTTT. The encoded protein is CAWAGQGDNQPQHF. J is TRBJ1-5 and V is TRBV30; 11 bases match TRBD1. V trimming: 5 bases; J trimming: 4 bases; junction bases outside the gene matches: 4. This CDR3 has 14 amino acids. The germline V gene encodes CDR1 GTSNPN and CDR2 SVGIG (reference sequence).

The chain couples TRBV19 to TRBJ2-5; 11 bases are a match to TRBD2. V shed 5 bases, J shed 5 bases, and the junction held 4 bases outside the gene matches. In germline, CDR1 is LNHDA, CDR2 SQIVND (reference sequence). The CDR3 contains 14 residues. The CDR3 reads CASSAGTSGETQYF. The CDR3 DNA reads TGTGCCAGTAGTGCAGGGACTAGCGGTGAGACCCAGTACTTC. Supplemented by reference TRBV19 and TRBJ2-5, the full variable domain reads DGGITQSPKYLFRKEGQNVTLSCEQNLNHDAMYWYRQDPGQGLRLIYYSQIVNDFQKGDIAEGYSVSREKKESFPLTVTSAQKNPTAFYLCASSAGTSGETQYFGPGTRLLVL.

V gene TRBV7-9 combines with J gene TRBJ1-4; tentative D call: TRBD1 (5 bases). V was cut by 9 bases and J by 7 bases, with 18 bases left in between. The germline CDR1 and CDR2 sequences are SEHNR and FQNEAQ (reference sequence). The CDR3 is 14 residues long. The CDR3 sequence is CASTLQGVGEKLFF. The DNA of the CDR3 is TGTGCCAGTACACTCCAGGGTGTCGGTGAAAAACTGTTTTTT.

The chain combines TRBV6-1 with TRBJ1-1; D is uncertain. Per germline, CDR1 MNHNS and CDR2 SASEGT. This CDR3 comprises 15 residues. Between the trimmed V and J ends, which lost 0 bases and 0 bases, there was a span of 8 bases. The CDR3 spells CASSEALSVNTEAFF. The CDR3 region has the DNA TGTGCCAGCAGTGAAGCATTGTCGGTGAACACTGAAGCTTTCTTT.

CDR3 DNA: TGTGCCAGCAGCTCGGGGACAGAAGAGACCCAGTACTTC. Protein: CASSSGTEETQYF. This sequence joins TRBV5-6 and TRBJ2-5, with 7 bases fitting TRBD1. This CDR3 spans 13 amino acids. Germline lookup yields CDR1 SGHDT and CDR2 YYEEEE. Trimming removed 3 bases from V and 3 bases from J; junction bases left unmatched: 2. The full variable domain, its missing parts supplied by reference TRBV5-6 and TRBJ2-5, is DAGVTQSPTHLIKTRGQQVTLRCSPKSGHDTVSWYQQALGQGPQFIFQYYEEEERQRGNFPDRFSGHQFPNYSSELNVNALLLGDSALYLCASSSGTEETQYFGPGTRLLVL.

This chain links TRBV4-1 with TRBJ1-6, with D tentatively TRBD1 (5 bases). Germline V gene data show CDR1 as MGHRA and CDR2 as YSYEKL. CDR3 size: 15 residues. V lost 0 bases, J lost 9 bases, and 12 bases lay in between. This CDR3 reads CASSQEMQGSSPLHF. CDR3 bases: TGCGCCAGCAGCCAAGAGATGCAGGGTAGTTCACCCCTCCACTTT.

J is TRBJ2-5 and V is TRBV3-1 (or the pseudogene TRBV3-2); TRBD1 agrees at 7 bases. The CDR3 extends over 14 amino acids. J lost 9 bases, V lost 5 bases, and 12 bases had no gene match. CDR1 and CDR2 (germline): LGHDT, YNNKEL (reference sequence). The DNA of the CDR3 is TGTGCCAGCAGCTCTACGGGGACAGCCTCTCCCCAGTACTTC. Translating it yields CASSSTGTASPQYF.

This rearrangement joins TRBV4-1 to TRBJ1-1; TRBD1 might be the D (5 bases). In germline, CDR1 is MGHRA, CDR2 YSYEKL. This CDR3 region has 15 residues. Trimming removed 2 bases from V and 3 bases from J, with 13 bases in between. CDR3 loop: CASSQRTPGDTEAFF. CDR3 sequence (DNA): TGCGCCAGCAGCCAAAGGACACCCGGAGACACTGAAGCTTTCTTT.

The chain joins TRBV28 to TRBJ1-4, with D hard to call. Deletions cut 5 bases from V and 8 bases from J, with 9 bases between. Germline loops: CDR1 MDHEN, CDR2 SYDVKM. This CDR3 contains 12 residues. Here the CDR3 DNA reads TGTGCCAGCAGTCCCCGGGGAGAAAAACTGTTTTTT. This codes for CASSPRGEKLFF. The variable domain in full, completed from reference TRBV28 and TRBJ1-4, reads DVKVTQSSRYLVKRTGEKVFLECVQDMDHENMFWYRQDPGLGLRLIYFSYDVKMKEKGDIPEGYSVSREKKERFSLILESASTNQTSMYLCASSPRGEKLFFGSGTQLSVL.

V gene TRBV3-1 (or the pseudogene TRBV3-2) combines with J gene TRBJ2-2; 12 bases map to TRBD2. CDR3 length: 17 residues. The V gene end was trimmed by 6 bases and the J gene end by 1 base; junction bases not matched to a gene: 6. The germline V gene has CDR1 LGHDT and CDR2 YNNKEL (reference sequence). The CDR3 loop is CASRRLAGVQNTGELFF. The DNA for the CDR3 is TGTGCCAGCAGGAGACTAGCGGGGGTTCAGAACACCGGGGAGCTGTTTTTT.

The chain combines TRBV18 with TRBJ2-3, with 8 bases lining up with TRBD2. This CDR3 comprises 16 residues. Losses at the gene ends were 0 bases for V and 5 bases for J; bases not matched to a gene: 7. CDR1 and CDR2 (germline): KGHSH, LQKENI. For the CDR3, the DNA is TGTGCCAGCTCACCACCTTCGGGGGGGCCGGGAGATACGCAGTATTTT. Amino acids: CASSPPSGGPGDTQYF.